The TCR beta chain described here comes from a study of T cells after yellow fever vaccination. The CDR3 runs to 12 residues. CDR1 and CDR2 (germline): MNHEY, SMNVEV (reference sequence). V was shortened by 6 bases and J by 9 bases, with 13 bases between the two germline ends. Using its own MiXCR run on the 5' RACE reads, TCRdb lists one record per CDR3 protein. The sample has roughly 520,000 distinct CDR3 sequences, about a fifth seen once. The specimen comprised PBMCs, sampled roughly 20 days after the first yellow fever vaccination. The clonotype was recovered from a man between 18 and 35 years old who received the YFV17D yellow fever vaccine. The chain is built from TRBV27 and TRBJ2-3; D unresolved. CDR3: CASSQTHLTQYF. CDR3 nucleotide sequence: TGTGCCAGCAGCCAAACACACCTAACGCAGTATTTT.